This TCR beta chain derives from a study of post-analysis software for immune sequencing data. Looking at the study overall: The disease courses covered relapsing-remitting, secondary progressive and progressive-relapsing multiple sclerosis.

Study results and limitations: In patients, TRBV5-6, TRBV5-1 and TRBV20-1 belonged to roughly 5 TRBV segments found more frequently than in controls. For normalized Chao1 diversity, multiple sclerosis patients scored significantly lower than controls did. Pronounced co-clustering by F measure was evident among identically batched samples.

Built from TCR beta cDNA, the libraries had unique molecular identifiers in them. Yield was approximately 500,000 cDNA molecules from about 1 to 10 million T cells. TCRdb analysed the PCR reads with MiXCR anew, one entry per CDR3 protein. The data contain fewer than 700,000 distinct CDR3 sequences, 44% of them singletons. Of note for this clonotype: Its antigen is undetermined. Germline is not matched at one junction end, which may reflect a read error.

This CDR3 contains 12 residues. Germline values: CDR1 SGHTA, CDR2 FQGNSA. Input material: blood. The rearrangement links TRBV7-2 to TRBJ2-1, with TRBD2 as a possible D gene (6 bases). The J call may be in error: the DNA end matches TRBJ2-7 better. This sequence was found in a girl aged 10-17 years with multiple sclerosis. This CDR3 reads CASSLAYNEQYF. CDR3 nucleotides: TGTGCCAGCAGCCTAGCGTACAATGAGCAGTACTTC.